This TCR beta chain was recovered during a study of blood T cells in healthy people across ages. Study-level results: While age rose, TCR beta diversity per million T cells dropped in a roughly linear way.

This CDR3 comprises 16 residues. The ends lost 3 bases at V and 1 base at J; junction bases unmatched: 1. Of note for this clonotype: Its antigen is unknown.

For the second PCR, which ran for about 6 to 11 cycles, a sample-barcoded 5' primer and a J-beta primer mix were used. TCRdb processed the 5' RACE reads anew with MiXCR; each CDR3 protein has one entry. The repertoire holds around 1,000,000 distinct CDR3 sequences, with 35% to 40% as singletons. Material: blood. This chain uses TRBV12-3 or TRBV12-4 with TRBJ2-2; 11 bases are a match to TRBD1. This clonotype originated in a man younger than 35 in good health. The CDR3 DNA follows: TGTGCCAGCAGTTTGGGGACAGGGGGGAACACCGGGGAGCTGTTTTTT. It yields the protein CASSLGTGGNTGELFF.